This T cell receptor (beta chain) appears in the sequencing data of a study of early T cells in non-severe SARS-CoV-2 infection. The table lists this clonotype with a few counts. TCRdb redid the calling of the 5' RACE reads with MiXCR, one entry per CDR3 protein. Here the sample spans tens of thousands of distinct CDR3 sequences, 12% being singletons. With 2 bases removed from V and 5 bases from J, the gap between germline ends came to 10 bases. Germline CDR1 is DFQATT and CDR2 is SNEGSKA (reference sequence). This CDR3 is 13 amino acids long. The sequence came from an adult who was a healthcare worker with PCR-confirmed SARS-CoV-2 infection or an uninfected control (not recorded which). J is TRBJ2-1 and V is TRBV20-1, with D perhaps matching TRBD2 (6 bases). Sequenced: whole blood. For the CDR3, the DNA is TGCAGTGCTAGATCGGGACTCCACAATGAGCAGTTCTTC. Protein: CSARSGLHNEQFF.